The rows below give T cell receptor beta chains drawn from one sample of a study of shared clonotypes between healthy human individuals. Produced via immunoSEQ multiplex PCR; TCRdb's table is partial and in-frame only. Here the sample spans roughly 2.2 million clones, under 95% being singletons. Sequenced: naive CD4+ T cells from PBMCs. These receptors all stem from a man aged 18 to 30 in good health. Some clones in this sample may be carry-over from other donors' samples. Each CDR3 is given without its conserved first and last residue. Each record gives: CDR3 protein, V gene, J gene.

cdr3_aa: ASSEARAARSTDTQY
v_call: TRBV6-1
j_call: TRBJ2-3

cdr3_aa: SVQTATDTQY
v_call: TRBV29-1
j_call: TRBJ2-3

cdr3_aa: ASSEYRGTGGYT
v_call: TRBV25-1
j_call: TRBJ1-2

cdr3_aa: ASSPGVRPGELF
v_call: TRBV18
j_call: TRBJ2-2

cdr3_aa: ASIRLYSGRPDTQY
v_call: TRBV9
j_call: TRBJ2-3

cdr3_aa: ASSKDTYPYEQY
v_call: TRBV5-1
j_call: TRBJ2-7

cdr3_aa: ASFGQGSPGNTIY
v_call: TRBV19
j_call: TRBJ1-3

cdr3_aa: ASSSGGRQPQH
v_call: TRBV7-2
j_call: TRBJ1-5

cdr3_aa: ASSVEPGTEQY
v_call: TRBV9
j_call: TRBJ2-7

cdr3_aa: ASSQPLGAGHSTDTQY
v_call: TRBV4-1
j_call: TRBJ2-3

cdr3_aa: AISGTSDEQF
v_call: TRBV10-3
j_call: TRBJ2-1

cdr3_aa: ASTVGTGASGNTIY
v_call: TRBV4-1
j_call: TRBJ1-3

cdr3_aa: ASSFGPGMNTEAF
v_call: TRBV5-1
j_call: TRBJ1-1

cdr3_aa: ATSRQGAYGGEQY
v_call: TRBV11-2
j_call: TRBJ2-7

cdr3_aa: ASSLSLSSYNEQF
v_call: TRBV7-3
j_call: TRBJ2-1

cdr3_aa: ASSSQTPVTPKQY
v_call: TRBV5-4
j_call: TRBJ2-7

cdr3_aa: ASSLGDTQY
v_call: TRBV11-3
j_call: TRBJ2-3

cdr3_aa: SVLRVANYGYT
v_call: TRBV29-1
j_call: TRBJ1-2

cdr3_aa: ASSLPRREGQKY
v_call: TRBV28
j_call: TRBJ2-5

cdr3_aa: AWRNTGNTGELF
v_call: TRBV30
j_call: TRBJ2-2

cdr3_aa: ATSRDRQPTGELF
v_call: TRBV15
j_call: TRBJ2-2

cdr3_aa: ASSLGGTGPTYEQY
v_call: TRBV11-3
j_call: TRBJ2-7

cdr3_aa: ASSPHRGRGTGELF
v_call: TRBV28
j_call: TRBJ2-2

cdr3_aa: ASSQDRDTGLVGPSSYNEQF
v_call: TRBV4-1
j_call: TRBJ2-1

cdr3_aa: ASSPPGRQFLEQF
v_call: TRBV18
j_call: TRBJ2-1